Here is one T cell receptor (beta chain) with its context. The data stem from a study of blood T cell repertoires in COVID-19. Profiling relied on immunoSEQ multiplex PCR, and the TCRdb table lists in-frame clones only, not all of them. In the table there are more than 130,000 clones, more than 80% of which are singletons. The sequence was collected from a human donor in a cohort sampled during active COVID-19. Sequencing used peripheral blood.

The CDR3 sequence is CASSLVQVYTEAFF. CDR3 sequence (DNA): TGTGCCAGCAGCTTAGTACAAGTTTACACTGAAGCTTTCTTT. The chain employs TRBV11-2 and TRBJ1-1; unclear D gene. V was cut by 1 base and J by 3 bases, with 9 bases left in between. CDR1 and CDR2 (germline): SGHAT, FQNNGV. CDR3 length equals 14 residues. The whole variable domain, filled in from reference TRBV11-2 and TRBJ1-1, reads EAGVAQSPRYKIIEKRQSVAFWCNPISGHATLYWYQQILGQGPKLLIQFQNNGVVDDSQLPKDRFSAERLKGVDSTLKIQPAKLEDSAVYLCASSLVQVYTEAFFGQGTRLTVV.